Below, 31 T cell receptor beta chains from the same sample are listed, as sequenced in a study of blood T cell repertoires in COVID-19. TCRdb's copy holds only in-frame clones and misses some; the assay was immunoSEQ multiplex PCR. The sample holds 200,000 to 250,000 clones, about 87% seen once. The sample consisted of PBMCs or T cells enriched from blood (not recorded which). These TCRs come from a man between 18 and 29 years old with acute COVID-19.

The chain carries TRBV11-3 and TRBJ1-3, with no clear D. This CDR3 is built from 14 residues. Germline lookup yields CDR1 SGHNT and CDR2 YENEEA. The V gene lost 0 bases and the J gene lost 5 bases, with 8 bases spanning the gap. The CDR3 DNA sequence: TGTGCCAGCAGCTTAGAACCAGATCGAAACACCATATATTTT. Translating gives CASSLEPDRNTIYF. The full variable domain, in which reference TRBV11-3 and TRBJ1-3 provide the parts outside the CDR3, is EAGVVQSPRYKIIEKKQPVAFWCNPISGHNTLYWYLQNLGQGPELLIRYENEEAVDDSQLPKDRFSAERLKGVDSTLKIQPAELGDSAVYLCASSLEPDRNTIYFGEGSWLTVV.

The chain combines TRBV29-1 with TRBJ1-1, with 9 bases identical to TRBD1. Germline CDR1 reads SQVTM; CDR2 reads ANQGSEA. After removal of 2 bases from V and 0 bases from J, the junction contained 19 bases not matched to a gene. The CDR3 runs 20 residues. The CDR3 DNA sequence: TGCAGCGTTGAAAAGTCCCAAACAGGGGGCCCACCCCTTATGAACACTGAAGCTTTCTTT. Protein sequence: CSVEKSQTGGPPLMNTEAFF.

This chain joins TRBV12-3 or TRBV12-4 and TRBJ1-1, with D possibly being TRBD1 (5 bases). This CDR3 comprises 12 residues. V lost 6 bases and J 6 bases, leaving 11 bases between the germline ends. As DNA, the CDR3 is TGTGCCAGCAGCCGGGGGGGGGCTGAAGCTTTCTTT. It is translated as CASSRGGAEAFF.

In its sample, this clone was seen once. The J gene is TRBJ1-2, the V gene TRBV7-2, with TRBD1 identical over 7 bases. The ends lost 3 bases at V and 4 bases at J; junction bases unmatched: 8. The germline gives CDR1 SGHTA, CDR2 FQGNSA. This CDR3 spans 15 amino acids. Here the CDR3 reads CASSFGTGAGYGYTF. The CDR3 DNA reads as TGTGCCAGCAGCTTTGGAACAGGGGCTGGCTATGGCTACACCTTC.

The chain employs TRBV11-2 and TRBJ2-1, with 9 bases lining up with TRBD2. The CDR3 has 16 amino acids. V gave up 4 bases and J gave up 6 bases; unmatched junction bases: 10. Per germline, CDR1 SGHAT and CDR2 FQNNGV. This chain's CDR3 is CASSSQPSGDINEQFF. Here the CDR3 DNA reads TGTGCCAGCAGCTCTCAACCTAGCGGGGACATCAATGAGCAGTTCTTC.

V gene TRBV7-9 combines with J gene TRBJ1-4, with a weak D call TRBD1 (5 bases). The CDR3 contains 16 residues. The ends were cut back, 4 bases at V and 3 bases at J, with 15 bases in the middle. Germline V gene lookup returns CDR1 SEHNR and CDR2 FQNEAQ (reference sequence). The CDR3 region is CASSSKARESNEKLFF. As DNA, the CDR3 is TGTGCCAGCAGCTCCAAGGCCAGGGAATCTAATGAAAAACTGTTTTTT.

In its sample, this clone was seen a few times. The chain carries TRBV7-9 and TRBJ2-1; D is perhaps TRBD2 (6 bases). V lost 5 bases to trimming and J lost 7 bases, with 9 bases between them. Germline CDR1 reads SEHNR; CDR2 reads FQNEAQ (reference sequence). The CDR3 runs to 12 residues. CDR3 DNA sequence: TGTGCCAGCAGCCGACTAGGGAATGAGCAGTTCTTC. Amino acids: CASSRLGNEQFF.

The chain carries TRBV5-8 and TRBJ1-3; 8 bases map to TRBD1. Germline V gene lookup returns CDR1 SGHTS and CDR2 YDEGEE. CDR3 length: 15 residues. V trimming: 2 bases; J trimming: 3 bases; junction bases outside the gene matches: 4. The CDR3 spells CASSFQGADGNTIYF. CDR3 bases: TGTGCCAGCAGCTTCCAGGGGGCAGATGGAAACACCATATATTTT.

This clone was observed a single time. The chain uses TRBV9 and TRBJ2-2; D unclear. The germline gives CDR1 SGDLS, CDR2 YYNGEE. The CDR3 spans 13 residues. Trimming left V 0 bases short and J 5 bases short, with 5 bases between. The chain's CDR3 is CASSVAETGELFF. The CDR3 DNA follows: TGTGCCAGCAGCGTAGCGGAGACCGGGGAGCTGTTTTTT.

The chain uses TRBV4-2 and TRBJ2-7; 9 positions match TRBD2. Germline-derived CDR1 and CDR2 are LGHNA and YNFKEQ. The CDR3 has 18 amino acids. V was pared by 0 bases and J by 4 bases, with 13 bases of the junction left unmatched. This chain's CDR3 is CASSQDLNLAGTGYEQYF. The CDR3, as DNA: TGTGCCAGCAGCCAAGATTTAAATCTAGCGGGAACGGGTTACGAGCAGTACTTC.

This rearrangement joins TRBV7-3 to TRBJ2-1, with D possibly matching TRBD2 (5 bases). There are 16 residues in the CDR3. The V gene lost 2 bases and the J gene lost 0 bases, with 11 bases spanning the gap. Germline V gene lookup returns CDR1 SGHTA and CDR2 FQGTGA. The CDR3 protein is CASSLLGGSSYNEQFF. DNA of the CDR3: TGTGCCAGCAGCTTACTGGGTGGGAGCTCCTACAATGAGCAGTTCTTC.

This rearrangement joins TRBV29-1 to TRBJ1-1; D is ambiguous. This CDR3 comprises 14 residues. Germline lookup yields CDR1 SQVTM and CDR2 ANQGSEA. The ends were cut back, 1 base at V and 4 bases at J, with 13 bases in the middle. Here the CDR3 reads CSVEVLFPGTEAFF. CDR3 coding DNA: TGCAGCGTTGAAGTCTTATTTCCGGGCACTGAAGCTTTCTTT.

The chain employs TRBV7-9 and TRBJ1-6; D is possibly TRBD1 (5 bases). Germline V lookup: CDR1 SEHNR, CDR2 FQNEAQ (reference sequence). The CDR3 sequence is 15 residues long. V shed 5 bases and J shed 7 bases, with 15 bases lying between them. The CDR3 loop is CASSISDRRNSPLHF. As DNA, the CDR3 is TGTGCCAGCAGCATCTCCGACAGACGGAATTCACCCCTCCACTTT.

The rearrangement joins TRBV2 to TRBJ1-1, with D possibly TRBD1 on 5 matching bases. The CDR3 is 13 amino acids. The germline gives CDR1 SNHLY, CDR2 FYNNEI. Trimming left V 7 bases short and J 5 bases short, with 14 bases between. The CDR3 nucleotides are TGTGCCAGCATCTTGGGGCCCAGAACTGAAGCTTTCTTT. Amino acids: CASILGPRTEAFF.

This sequence joins TRBV28 and TRBJ1-2; the D is unclear. Germline V gene sequence: CDR1 MDHEN, CDR2 SYDVKM. The ends were cut back, 5 bases at V and 0 bases at J, with 22 bases in the middle. The CDR3 length is 18 residues. CDR3 DNA: TGTGCCAGCAGTACTCCGTATCTGGACTCTCGAGCTAACTATGGCTACACCTTC. Translated: CASSTPYLDSRANYGYTF.

The gene calls are TRBV6-2 or TRBV6-3 and TRBJ2-7; maybe TRBD2 (5 bases). V shed 0 bases and J shed 2 bases, with 11 bases lying between them. This CDR3 region has 15 residues. Germline V gene lookup returns CDR1 MNHEY and CDR2 SVGEGT. DNA for the CDR3: TGTGCCAGCAGTTACTCGGTGCTAGCCGCCTACGAGCAGTACTTC. Its translation is CASSYSVLAAYEQYF.

As regards this clone: Other DNA sequences in the same sample also yield this CDR3. The genes are TRBV7-8 and TRBJ2-3, with TRBD2 identical over 7 bases. Germline values: CDR1 SGHVS, CDR2 FQNEAQ. V shed 5 bases, J shed 2 bases, and the junction held 7 bases outside the gene matches. The CDR3 consists of 15 residues. CDR3 nucleotides: TGTGCCAGCAGCCCCAGCGGGACTCACACAGATACGCAGTATTTT. It codes for CASSPSGTHTDTQYF.

Only a few counts were recorded for this clone. The chain joins TRBV9 to TRBJ2-1, with no clear D. Germline-derived CDR1 and CDR2 are SGDLS and YYNGEE. V shed 4 bases and J shed 6 bases, with 20 bases lying between them. The CDR3 runs 16 residues. DNA for the CDR3: TGTGCCAGCAGCCCACAGTTGCAGCCCCTTGCCAATGAGCAGTTCTTC. Translated, it gives CASSPQLQPLANEQFF.

This clone appeared a few times. The V gene is TRBV2, the J gene TRBJ2-7, with 7 positions matching TRBD1. Germline CDR1 reads SNHLY; CDR2 reads FYNNEI. The trim removed 3 bases at V and 4 bases at J, leaving 6 bases unmatched. The CDR3 spans 14 residues. DNA for the CDR3: TGTGCCAGCAGTGAGGTAGACAGGGCGTACGAGCAGTACTTC. Encoded protein: CASSEVDRAYEQYF.

V usage is TRBV7-3 and J usage is TRBJ2-2; 8 bases align to TRBD2. Trimming at V came to 6 bases and at J to 7 bases, leaving 4 bases not matched to a gene. Germline-derived CDR1 and CDR2 are SGHTA and FQGTGA. The CDR3 is 13 amino acids. The CDR3 loop is CASSSGNSGELFF. CDR3 nucleotide sequence: TGTGCCAGCAGTAGCGGGAATAGCGGGGAGCTGTTTTTT.

Here the CDR3 DNA reads TGTGCCAGCAGCTTAGCGAACTCACAGATCGGCAATCAGCCCCAGCATTTT. Its protein is CASSLANSQIGNQPQHF. The chain has TRBV7-8 and TRBJ1-5; D gene uncertain. The germline V gene encodes CDR1 SGHVS and CDR2 FQNEAQ. V lost 0 bases and J 2 bases, leaving 14 bases between the germline ends. The CDR3 loop spans 17 amino acids.

The genes are TRBV4-1 and TRBJ2-7, with TRBD1 matching over 7 bases. This CDR3 is built from 14 residues. Trimming at V came to 6 bases and at J to 2 bases, leaving 7 bases not matched to a gene. Germline-derived CDR1 and CDR2 are MGHRA and YSYEKL. CDR3 in DNA: TGCGCCAGCAGACCGACAGGGCAAACCTACGAGCAGTACTTC. Its protein is CASRPTGQTYEQYF.

The rearrangement uses TRBV2 and TRBJ2-5; 10 nucleotides agree with TRBD1. CDR1 and CDR2 from the germline V gene are SNHLY and FYNNEI. This CDR3 has 14 amino acids. V lost 5 bases and J lost 4; bases outside the gene matches: 4. CDR3 region: CASSPGTGVETQYF. Here the CDR3 DNA reads TGTGCCAGCAGTCCCGGGACAGGGGTAGAGACCCAGTACTTC.

The chain is built from TRBV2 and TRBJ2-1, with a possible D match to TRBD2 (6 bases). The ends were cut back, 4 bases at V and 0 bases at J, with 10 bases in the middle. The CDR3 runs to 15 residues. Looked up from germline, CDR1 is SNHLY and CDR2 is FYNNEI. CDR3: CASSAGDSSYNEQFF. Written as DNA, the CDR3 is TGTGCCAGCAGTGCGGGGGATAGCTCCTACAATGAGCAGTTCTTC.

The V gene is TRBV5-4, the J gene TRBJ2-1; 13 bases map to TRBD2. Germline V lookup: CDR1 SGHNT, CDR2 YYREEE (reference sequence). The ends lost 2 bases at V and 8 bases at J; junction bases unmatched: 7. CDR3 length equals 16 residues. The CDR3 DNA reads as TGTGCCAGCAGCTTCCGGACTAGCGGGAGTTTCGATGAGCAGTTCTTC. It codes for CASSFRTSGSFDEQFF.

The chain has TRBV14 and TRBJ2-7; 10 bases are a match to TRBD2. The CDR3 loop spans 14 amino acids. After removal of 4 bases from V and 0 bases from J, the junction contained 0 bases not matched to a gene. Germline V lookup: CDR1 SGHDN, CDR2 FVKESK. The CDR3 region has the DNA TGTGCCAGCAGCCTAGCGGGAGGCTCCTACGAGCAGTACTTC. Its protein is CASSLAGGSYEQYF.

Points on this clone: The same CDR3 is also encoded by other DNA sequences in this sample. The chain is built from TRBV28 and TRBJ1-1; perhaps TRBD1 as D (5 bases). Germline V lookup: CDR1 MDHEN, CDR2 SYDVKM. The CDR3 consists of 14 residues. V was shortened by 4 bases and J by 5 bases, with 14 bases between the two germline ends. The CDR3: CASSSGTGGTEAFF. CDR3 bases: TGTGCCAGCAGTTCGGGGACCGGGGGAACTGAAGCTTTCTTT.

This chain joins TRBV5-5 and TRBJ2-3, with 7 bases fitting TRBD1. The CDR3 has 15 amino acids. Trimming cost V 5 bases and J 0 bases; bases outside gene matches: 6. The germline V gene has CDR1 SGHKS and CDR2 YYEKEE (reference sequence). CDR3 in amino acids: CASRPWGQSTDTQYF. The CDR3 nucleotides read TGTGCCAGCAGGCCGTGGGGACAGAGCACAGATACGCAGTATTTT.

This chain links TRBV9 with TRBJ1-4, with TRBD1 as a possible D gene (6 bases). Germline V gives CDR1 SGDLS, CDR2 YYNGEE. The CDR3 consists of 16 residues. The ends were cut back, 0 bases at V and 5 bases at J, with 14 bases in the middle. The CDR3 spells CASSVAPTGNNEKLFF. The CDR3 DNA reads TGTGCCAGCAGCGTAGCCCCGACAGGAAACAATGAAAAACTGTTTTTT. The full variable domain, its missing parts supplied by reference TRBV9 and TRBJ1-4, is DSGVTQTPKHLITATGQRVTLRCSPRSGDLSVYWYQQSLDQGLQFLIQYYNGEERAKGNILERFSAQQFPDLHSELNLSSLELGDSALYFCASSVAPTGNNEKLFFGSGTQLSVL.

This clone appeared a few times. The chain carries TRBV6-6 and TRBJ2-1, with 11 bases aligning to TRBD2. J was trimmed by 5 bases and V by 6 bases; bases with no gene match: 3. This CDR3 comprises 14 residues. Germline V gene sequence: CDR1 MNHNY, CDR2 SVGAGI (reference sequence). CDR3 in DNA: TGTGCCAGCAGGGATAGCGGGAGGGACAATGAGCAGTTCTTC. It is translated as CASRDSGRDNEQFF.

This chain connects TRBV6-2 or TRBV6-3 to TRBJ1-6; D is uncertain. The length of the CDR3 is 16 residues. Trimming took off 0 bases at V and 7 bases at J, with 13 bases between the two ends. The V gene's germline CDR1 is MNHEY and CDR2 SVGEGT. DNA for the CDR3: TGTGCCAGCAGTTACTCGGCAGCGAGTACGAATTCACCCCTCCACTTT. It specifies CASSYSAASTNSPLHF.